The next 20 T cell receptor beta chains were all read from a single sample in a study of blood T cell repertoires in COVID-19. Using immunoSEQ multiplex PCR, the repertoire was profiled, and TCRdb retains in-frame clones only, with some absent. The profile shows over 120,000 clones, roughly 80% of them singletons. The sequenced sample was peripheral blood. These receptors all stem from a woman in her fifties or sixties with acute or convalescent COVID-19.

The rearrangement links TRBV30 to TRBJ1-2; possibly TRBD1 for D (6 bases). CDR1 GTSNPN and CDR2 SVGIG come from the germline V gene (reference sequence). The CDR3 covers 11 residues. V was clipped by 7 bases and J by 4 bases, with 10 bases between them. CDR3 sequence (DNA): TGTGCCTTGCACAGGGTCTATGGCTACACCTTC. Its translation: CALHRVYGYTF.

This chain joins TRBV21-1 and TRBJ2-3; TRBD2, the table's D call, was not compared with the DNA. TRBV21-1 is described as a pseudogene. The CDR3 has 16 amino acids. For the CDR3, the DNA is TGTGCCAGCAGCAAAGATCAGCGGGATAGCACAGATACGCAGTATTTT. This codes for CASSKDQRDSTDTQYF.

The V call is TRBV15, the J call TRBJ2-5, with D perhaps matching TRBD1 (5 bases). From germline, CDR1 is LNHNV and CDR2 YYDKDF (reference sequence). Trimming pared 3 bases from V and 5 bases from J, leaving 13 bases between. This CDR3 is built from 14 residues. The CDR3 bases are TGTGCCACCAGCAGCAAGGGGCGTGGGGAGACCCAGTACTTC. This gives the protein CATSSKGRGETQYF. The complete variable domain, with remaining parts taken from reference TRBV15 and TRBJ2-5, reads DAMVIQNPRYQVTQFGKPVTLSCSQTLNHNVMYWYQQKSSQAPKLLFHYYDKDFNNEADTPDNFQSRRPNTSFCFLDIRSPGLGDTAMYLCATSSKGRGETQYFGPGTRLLVL.

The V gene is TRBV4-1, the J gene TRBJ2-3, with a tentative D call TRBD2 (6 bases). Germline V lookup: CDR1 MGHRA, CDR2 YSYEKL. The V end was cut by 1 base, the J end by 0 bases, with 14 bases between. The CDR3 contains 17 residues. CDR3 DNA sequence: TGCGCCAGCAGCCAAGCCGGGACTGCTACTAGCACAGATACGCAGTATTTT. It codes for CASSQAGTATSTDTQYF.

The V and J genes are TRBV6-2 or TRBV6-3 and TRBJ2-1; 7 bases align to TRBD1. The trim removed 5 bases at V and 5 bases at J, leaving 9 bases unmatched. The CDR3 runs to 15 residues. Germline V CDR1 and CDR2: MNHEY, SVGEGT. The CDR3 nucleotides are TGTGCCAGCAGTCAACTATTGGGACAGCACAATGAGCAGTTCTTC. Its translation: CASSQLLGQHNEQFF.

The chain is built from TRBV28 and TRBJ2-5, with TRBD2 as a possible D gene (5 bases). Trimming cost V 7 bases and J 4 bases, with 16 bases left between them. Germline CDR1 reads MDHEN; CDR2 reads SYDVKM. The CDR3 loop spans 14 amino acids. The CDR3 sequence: CASTPREEGETQYF. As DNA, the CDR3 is TGTGCCAGCACCCCCCGGGAAGAGGGAGAGACCCAGTACTTC.

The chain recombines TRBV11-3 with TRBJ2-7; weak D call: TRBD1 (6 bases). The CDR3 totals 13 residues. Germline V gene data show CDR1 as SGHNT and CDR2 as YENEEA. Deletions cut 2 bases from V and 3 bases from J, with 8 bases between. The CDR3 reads CASSLRTDYEQYF. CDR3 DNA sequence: TGTGCCAGCAGCTTAAGGACAGACTACGAGCAGTACTTC.

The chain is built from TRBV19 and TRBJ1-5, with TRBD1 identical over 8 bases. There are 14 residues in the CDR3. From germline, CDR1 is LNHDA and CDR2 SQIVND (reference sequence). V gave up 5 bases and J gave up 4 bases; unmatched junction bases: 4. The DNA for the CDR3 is TGTGCCAGTAGTCAAACAGGGGGAAATCAGCCCCAGCATTTT. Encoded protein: CASSQTGGNQPQHF.

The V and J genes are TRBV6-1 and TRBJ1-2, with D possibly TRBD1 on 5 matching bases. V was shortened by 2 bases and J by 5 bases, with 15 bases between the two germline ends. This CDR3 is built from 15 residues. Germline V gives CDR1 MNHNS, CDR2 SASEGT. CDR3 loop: CASSEQGPGRYGYTF. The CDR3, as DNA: TGTGCCAGCAGTGAACAGGGCCCCGGAAGGTATGGCTACACCTTC.

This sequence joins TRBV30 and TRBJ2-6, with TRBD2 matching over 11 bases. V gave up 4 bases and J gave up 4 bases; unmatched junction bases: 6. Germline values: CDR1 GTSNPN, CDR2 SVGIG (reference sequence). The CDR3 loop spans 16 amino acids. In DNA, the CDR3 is TGTGCCTGGAAGCTAGCGGGAGGTGGGGGGGCCAACGTCCTGACTTTC. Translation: CAWKLAGGGGANVLTF.

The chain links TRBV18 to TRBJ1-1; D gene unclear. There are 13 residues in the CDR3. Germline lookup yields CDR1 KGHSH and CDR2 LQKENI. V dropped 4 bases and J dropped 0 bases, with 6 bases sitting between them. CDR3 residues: CASSLLVNTEAFF. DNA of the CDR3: TGTGCCAGCTCACTTCTAGTGAACACTGAAGCTTTCTTT.

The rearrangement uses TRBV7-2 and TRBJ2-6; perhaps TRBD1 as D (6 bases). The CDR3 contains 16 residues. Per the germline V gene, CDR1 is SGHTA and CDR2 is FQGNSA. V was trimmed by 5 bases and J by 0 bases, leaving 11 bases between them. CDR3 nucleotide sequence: TGTGCCAGCAGCCCTCAGGGGCGCTCTGGGGCCAACGTCCTGACTTTC. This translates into CASSPQGRSGANVLTF.

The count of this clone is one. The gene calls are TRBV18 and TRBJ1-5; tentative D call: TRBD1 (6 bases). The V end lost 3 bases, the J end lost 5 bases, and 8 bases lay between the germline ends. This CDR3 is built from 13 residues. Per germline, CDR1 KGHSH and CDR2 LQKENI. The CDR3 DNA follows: TGTGCCAGCTCACCGGACAGTTATCAGCCCCAGCATTTT. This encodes CASSPDSYQPQHF.

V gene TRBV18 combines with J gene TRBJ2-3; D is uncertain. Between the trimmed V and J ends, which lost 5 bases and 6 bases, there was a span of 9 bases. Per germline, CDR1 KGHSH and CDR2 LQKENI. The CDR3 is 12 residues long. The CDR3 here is CASSAYGDTQYF. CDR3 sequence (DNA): TGTGCCAGCTCAGCATACGGTGATACGCAGTATTTT.

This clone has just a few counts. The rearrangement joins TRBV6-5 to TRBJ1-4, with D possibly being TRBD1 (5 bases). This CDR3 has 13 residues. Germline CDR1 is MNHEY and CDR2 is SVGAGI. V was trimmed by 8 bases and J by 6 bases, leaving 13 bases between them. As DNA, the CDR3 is TGTGCCAGCGGTCCCAGGGCGGATGAAAAACTGTTTTTT. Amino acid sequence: CASGPRADEKLFF.

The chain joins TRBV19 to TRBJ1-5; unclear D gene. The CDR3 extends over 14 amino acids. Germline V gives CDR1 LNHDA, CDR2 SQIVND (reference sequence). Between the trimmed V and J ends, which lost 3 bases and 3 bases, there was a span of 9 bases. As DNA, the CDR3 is TGTGCCAGTAGTATTAGGGAGAACAATCAGCCCCAGCATTTT. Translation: CASSIRENNQPQHF. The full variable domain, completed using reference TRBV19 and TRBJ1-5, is DGGITQSPKYLFRKEGQNVTLSCEQNLNHDAMYWYRQDPGQGLRLIYYSQIVNDFQKGDIAEGYSVSREKKESFPLTVTSAQKNPTAFYLCASSIRENNQPQHFGDGTRLSIL.

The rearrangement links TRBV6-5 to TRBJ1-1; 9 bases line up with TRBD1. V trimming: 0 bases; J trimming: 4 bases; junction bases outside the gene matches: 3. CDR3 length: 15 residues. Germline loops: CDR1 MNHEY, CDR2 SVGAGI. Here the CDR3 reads CASSYSPTGGTEAFF. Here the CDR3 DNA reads TGTGCCAGCAGTTACTCACCGACAGGGGGCACTGAAGCTTTCTTT.

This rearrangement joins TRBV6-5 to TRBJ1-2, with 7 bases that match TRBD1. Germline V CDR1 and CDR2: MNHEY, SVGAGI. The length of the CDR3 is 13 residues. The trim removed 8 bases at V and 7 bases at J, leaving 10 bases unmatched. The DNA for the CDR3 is TGTGCCAGCTCCGGGACAGAGGTTTTTGGCTACACCTTC. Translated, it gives CASSGTEVFGYTF.

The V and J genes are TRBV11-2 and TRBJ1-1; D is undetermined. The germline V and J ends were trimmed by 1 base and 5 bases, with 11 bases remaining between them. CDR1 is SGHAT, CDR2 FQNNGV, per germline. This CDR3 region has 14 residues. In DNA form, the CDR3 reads TGTGCCAGCAGCTTAGCGACTAGCAGGACTGAAGCTTTCTTT. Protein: CASSLATSRTEAFF.

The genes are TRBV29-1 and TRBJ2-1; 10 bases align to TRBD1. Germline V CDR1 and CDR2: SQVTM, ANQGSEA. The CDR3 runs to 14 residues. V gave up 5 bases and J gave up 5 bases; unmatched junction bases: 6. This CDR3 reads CSVRDRGFDNEQFF. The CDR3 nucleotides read TGCAGCGTTCGGGACAGGGGATTCGACAATGAGCAGTTCTTC.